This T cell receptor beta chain was found in a study of blood T cell repertoires in COVID-19. Study-wide context: Sites in the United States, Italy and Spain provided acute and convalescent COVID-19 samples. The analysed material was cDNA or gDNA that came from T cells, B-cell-depleted T cells, or PBMCs.

Only a few counts were recorded for this clone. Methods used by the authors: Amplification with reference gene primers provided the estimates of nucleated cell counts. Libraries were prepared by immunoSEQ multiplex PCR; TCRdb keeps only in-frame clonotypes and omits some of them. From that table come the V and J calls and clone size; the DNA was used to work out D and trimming. The data contain approximately 110,000 clones, approximately 70% of them seen just once; the ten biggest clones take up 0.75% to 0.9%. Germline CDR1 and CDR2: SGHRS and YFSETQ. The CDR3 contains 16 residues. V trimming: 1 base; J trimming: 6 bases; junction bases outside the gene matches: 7.

The sample consisted of peripheral blood. The receptor's source is a human donor with acute or convalescent COVID-19. The donor label of this sample is uncertain. The chain uses TRBV5-1 and TRBJ2-1; TRBD2 matches at 10 bases. DNA of the CDR3: TGCGCCAGCAGCTTGCCCCCTAGCGGGGGACGCAATGAGCAGTTCTTC. Protein sequence: CASSLPPSGGRNEQFF.